The entry below describes one T cell receptor (beta chain). The CDR3 has 14 residues. Between the trimmed V and J ends, which lost 1 base and 7 bases, there was a span of 13 bases. Germline V gene lookup returns CDR1 LGHNA and CDR2 YSLEER. These data belong to a study of beta chain features in type 1 diabetes. All of the isolated RNA was reverse transcribed, so expressed TCRB transcripts were sequenced. Sequencing used immunoSEQ multiplex PCR; TCRdb keeps in-frame clones, though not all of them. The repertoire holds roughly 610,000 clones, roughly a sixth seen once, with 0.07% to 0.095% in the top ten.

Material: naive CD4+ T cells from blood. The genes are TRBV4-3 and TRBJ2-5; TRBD1 might be the D (5 bases). This TCR was sampled from a man aged 18-30 years in good health. The CDR3 loop is CASSQVDIKGTQYF. In nucleotides, the CDR3 is TGCGCCAGCAGCCAAGTGGACATCAAGGGGACCCAGTACTTC.